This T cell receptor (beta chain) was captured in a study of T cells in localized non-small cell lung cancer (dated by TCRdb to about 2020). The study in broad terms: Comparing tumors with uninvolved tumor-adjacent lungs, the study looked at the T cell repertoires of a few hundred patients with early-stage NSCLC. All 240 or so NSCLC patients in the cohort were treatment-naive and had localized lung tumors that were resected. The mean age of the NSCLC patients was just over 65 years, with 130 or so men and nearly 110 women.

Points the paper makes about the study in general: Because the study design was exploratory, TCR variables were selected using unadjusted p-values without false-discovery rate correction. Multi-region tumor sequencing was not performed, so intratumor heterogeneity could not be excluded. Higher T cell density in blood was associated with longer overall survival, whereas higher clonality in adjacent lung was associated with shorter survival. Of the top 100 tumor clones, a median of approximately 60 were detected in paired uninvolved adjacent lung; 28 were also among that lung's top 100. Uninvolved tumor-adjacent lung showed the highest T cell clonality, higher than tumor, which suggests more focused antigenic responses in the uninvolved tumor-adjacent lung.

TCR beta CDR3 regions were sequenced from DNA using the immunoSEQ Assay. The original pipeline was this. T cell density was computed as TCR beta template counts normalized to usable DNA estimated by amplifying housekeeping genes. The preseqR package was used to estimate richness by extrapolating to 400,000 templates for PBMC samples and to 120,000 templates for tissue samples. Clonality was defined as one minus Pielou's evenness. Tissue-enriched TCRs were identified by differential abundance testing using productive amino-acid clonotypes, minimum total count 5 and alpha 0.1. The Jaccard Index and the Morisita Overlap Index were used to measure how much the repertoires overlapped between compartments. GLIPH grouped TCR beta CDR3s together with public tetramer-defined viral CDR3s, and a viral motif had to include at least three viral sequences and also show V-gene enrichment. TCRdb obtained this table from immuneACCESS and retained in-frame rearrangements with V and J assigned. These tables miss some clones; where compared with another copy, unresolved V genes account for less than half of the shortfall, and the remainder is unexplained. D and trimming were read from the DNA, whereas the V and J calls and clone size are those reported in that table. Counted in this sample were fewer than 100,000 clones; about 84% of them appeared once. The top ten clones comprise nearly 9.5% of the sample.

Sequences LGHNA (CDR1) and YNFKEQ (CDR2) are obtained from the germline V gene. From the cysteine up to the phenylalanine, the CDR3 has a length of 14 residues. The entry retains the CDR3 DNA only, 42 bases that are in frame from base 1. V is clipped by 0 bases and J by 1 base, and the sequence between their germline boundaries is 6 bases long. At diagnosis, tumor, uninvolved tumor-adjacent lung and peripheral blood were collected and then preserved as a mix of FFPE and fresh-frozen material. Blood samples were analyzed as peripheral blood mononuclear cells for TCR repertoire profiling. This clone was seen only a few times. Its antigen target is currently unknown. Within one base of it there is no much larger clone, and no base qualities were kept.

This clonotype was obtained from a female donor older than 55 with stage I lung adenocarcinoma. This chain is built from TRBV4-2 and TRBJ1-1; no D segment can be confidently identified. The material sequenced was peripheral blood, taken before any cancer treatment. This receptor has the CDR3 CASSQDRGNTEAFF. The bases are TGTGCCAGCAGCCAAGATCGCGGGAACACTGAAGCTTTCTTT.